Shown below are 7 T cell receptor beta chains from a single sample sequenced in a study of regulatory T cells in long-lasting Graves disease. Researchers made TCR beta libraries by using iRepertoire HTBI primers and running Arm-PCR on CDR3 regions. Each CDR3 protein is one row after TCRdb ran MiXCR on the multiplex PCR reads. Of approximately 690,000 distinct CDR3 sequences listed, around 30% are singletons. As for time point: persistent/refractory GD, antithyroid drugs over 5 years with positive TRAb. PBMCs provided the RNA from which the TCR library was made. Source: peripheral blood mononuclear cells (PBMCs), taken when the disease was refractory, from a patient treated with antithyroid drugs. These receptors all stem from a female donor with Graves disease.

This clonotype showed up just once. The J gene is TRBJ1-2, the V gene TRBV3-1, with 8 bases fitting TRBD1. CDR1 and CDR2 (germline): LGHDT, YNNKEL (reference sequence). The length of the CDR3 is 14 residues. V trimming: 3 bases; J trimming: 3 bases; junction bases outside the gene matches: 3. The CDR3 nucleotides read TGTGCCAGCAGCCAGAACAGGGGGTACTATGGCTACACCTTC. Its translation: CASSQNRGYYGYTF.

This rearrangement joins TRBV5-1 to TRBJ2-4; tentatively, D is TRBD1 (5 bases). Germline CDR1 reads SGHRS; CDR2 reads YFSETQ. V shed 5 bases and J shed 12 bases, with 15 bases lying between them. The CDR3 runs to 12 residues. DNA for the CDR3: TGCGCCAGCAGTTCGGACACCGTATCTCAGTACTTC. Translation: CASSSDTVSQYF.

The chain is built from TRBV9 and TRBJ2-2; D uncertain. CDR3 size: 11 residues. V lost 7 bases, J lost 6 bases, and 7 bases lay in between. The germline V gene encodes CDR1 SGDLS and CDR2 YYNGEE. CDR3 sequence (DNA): TGTGCCAGCGGCCCCGCCGGGGAGCTGTTTTTT. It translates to CASGPAGELFF.

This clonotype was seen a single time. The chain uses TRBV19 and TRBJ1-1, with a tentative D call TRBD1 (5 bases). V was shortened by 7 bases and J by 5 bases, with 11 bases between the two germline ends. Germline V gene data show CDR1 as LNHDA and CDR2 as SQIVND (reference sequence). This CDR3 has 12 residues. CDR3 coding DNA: TGTGCCAGTACCGACGGGGGGACTGAAGCTTTCTTT. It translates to CASTDGGTEAFF.

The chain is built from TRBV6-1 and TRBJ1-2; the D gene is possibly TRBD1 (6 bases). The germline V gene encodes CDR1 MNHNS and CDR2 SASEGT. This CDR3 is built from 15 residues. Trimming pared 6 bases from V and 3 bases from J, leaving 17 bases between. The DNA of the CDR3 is TGTGCCAGCAGCCGACAGGCTGTGGTCGACTATGGCTACACCTTC. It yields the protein CASSRQAVVDYGYTF.

The CDR3 nucleotides are TGCGCCAGCAGCCCCTGGACAGGGGCCGGCAATTCACCCCTCCACTTT. Its translation is CASSPWTGAGNSPLHF. This chain connects TRBV5-1 to TRBJ1-6, with 9 bases matching TRBD1. V shed 4 bases and J 7 bases; nucleotides not matched to a gene: 9. The CDR3 is 16 amino acids. CDR1 is SGHRS and CDR2 is YFSETQ in the germline V gene.

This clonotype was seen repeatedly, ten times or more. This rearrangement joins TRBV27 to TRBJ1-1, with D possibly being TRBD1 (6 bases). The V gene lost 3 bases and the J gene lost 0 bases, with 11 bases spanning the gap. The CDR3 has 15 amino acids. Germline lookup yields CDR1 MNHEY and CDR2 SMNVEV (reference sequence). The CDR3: CASSFSGELNTEAFF. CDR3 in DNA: TGTGCCAGCAGTTTTTCAGGGGAGCTGAACACTGAAGCTTTCTTT.